Listed below are T cell receptor beta chains from one sample, sequenced in a study of CD8 T cells in ankylosing spondylitis. One entry per CDR3 protein results from TCRdb running MiXCR on the 5' RACE reads. The sample includes hundreds of thousands of distinct CDR3 sequences, about 11% of them seen just once. The sequenced sample was blood, either unsorted or a sorted T cell fraction (not recorded which). The receptors here all came from a male donor with ankylosing spondylitis. Each CDR3 is given with its conserved first and last residue. D genes are given only for firm matches. Clone size is not always given. Where it is, it says once, few, many or a class for expanded clones.

-	TRBV11-2	-	TRBJ2-1	TGTGCCAGCAGCTCTCTACAATCCTACAATGAGCAGTTCTTC	CASSSLQSYNEQFF
many	TRBV29-1	TRBD2	TRBJ2-1	TGCAGCGTTGAAGGTAGCGGGAGTTTCTATGAGCAGTTCTTC	CSVEGSGSFYEQFF
few	TRBV18	-	TRBJ2-7	TGTGCCAGCTCACCCACTTACTACGAGCAGTACTTC	CASSPTYYEQYF
-	TRBV11-2	TRBD2	TRBJ2-7	TGTGCCAGCAGCAAATACAGAGGGACTAGCGGATCGAGCTCCTACGAGCAGTACTTC	CASSKYRGTSGSSSYEQYF
-	TRBV5-5	TRBD1	TRBJ2-7	TGTGCCAGCAGCTTGGACGGGACAGGGATTGTTGGGCAGTACTTC	CASSLDGTGIVGQYF
-	TRBV28	-	TRBJ2-7	TGTGCCAGCAGTTTTGCCTCTCAGGGCTTGTACGAGCAGTACTTC	CASSFASQGLYEQYF
-	TRBV20-1	-	TRBJ2-3	TGCAGTGCTAGGATTCCGGCAGGGGATACGCAGTATTTT	CSARIPAGDTQYF
few	TRBV9	-	TRBJ2-7	TGTGCCAGCAGGAAATTACAGCGGAAGGAGCAGTACTTC	CASRKLQRKEQYF
-	TRBV5-1	TRBD1	TRBJ1-4	TGCGCCAGCAGCTTCGACAGGGGGGTAGAAAAACTGTTTTTT	CASSFDRGVEKLFF
many	TRBV5-1	TRBD2	TRBJ2-3	TGCGCCAGCAGACAAGCGGGAGTGATAACAGATACGCAGTATTTT	CASRQAGVITDTQYF
few	TRBV20-1	-	TRBJ2-7	TGCAGTGCGGGATGGGACTCCTCCTACGAGCAGTACTTC	CSAGWDSSYEQYF
few	TRBV13	TRBD2	TRBJ2-3	TGTGCCAGCAGGATCGGGGGGACAGATACGCAGTATTTT	CASRIGGTDTQYF
few	TRBV20-1	TRBD2	TRBJ2-1	TGCAGTGCTAGAGTAGCGCTAGCGGGAGACAATGAGCAGTTCTTC	CSARVALAGDNEQFF
many	TRBV7-3	-	TRBJ2-3	TGTGCCAGCAGCTTAACAGGGGCGGATACGCAGTATTTT	CASSLTGADTQYF
few	TRBV7-8	-	TRBJ1-1	TGTGCCAGCAGCTCGCGTATTAGCACTGAAGCTTTCTTT	CASSSRISTEAFF
-	TRBV27	-	TRBJ2-3	TGTGCCAGCGCCCAATGGGGACGCACAGATACGCAGTATTTT	CASAQWGRTDTQYF
many	TRBV5-1	-	TRBJ1-5	TGCGCCAGCAGCTTGACCGGGCAGCCCCAGCATTTT	CASSLTGQPQHF
-	TRBV20-1	-	TRBJ2-7	TGCAGTGCCACCCTCCACGGGCGGGTTTACGAGCAGTACTTC	CSATLHGRVYEQYF
many	TRBV4-2	-	TRBJ2-7	TGTGCCAGCAGCCAGGGGGGCTACGAGCAGTACTTC	CASSQGGYEQYF
few	TRBV10-3	TRBD1	TRBJ2-7	TGTGCCATCAGTGACGGGACAGGCCTTCCCTACGAGCAGTACTTC	CAISDGTGLPYEQYF
once	TRBV6-2/TRBV6-3	-	TRBJ1-5	TGTGCCAGCAGTAAGGGGCAACTCCAATCGCCCCAGCATTTT	CASSKGQLQSPQHF
few	TRBV5-5	-	TRBJ1-1	TGTGCCAGCAGCCGACTAGACACTGAAGCTTTCTTT	CASSRLDTEAFF
-	TRBV20-1	-	TRBJ2-2	TGCAGTGCTAGTCGGCCAGCGGGCTACACCGGGGAGCTGTTTTTT	CSASRPAGYTGELFF
few	TRBV7-9	-	TRBJ1-1	TGTGCCAGCAGCTTACAACGGGTGGGCACTGAAGCTTTCTTT	CASSLQRVGTEAFF
-	TRBV20-1	-	TRBJ1-5	TGCAGTGCTCCTGGATTGGCTTCATCTTCTAATCAGCCCCAGCATTTT	CSAPGLASSSNQPQHF
-	TRBV7-2	-	TRBJ1-2	TGTGCCAGCAGCCCCAGTGTTAGCTATGGCTACACCTTC	CASSPSVSYGYTF
many	TRBV6-2/TRBV6-3	-	TRBJ2-7	TGTGCCAGCAGACCGGACAACTACGAGCAGTACTTC	CASRPDNYEQYF
few	TRBV7-9	-	TRBJ2-5	TGTGCCAGCACCTACCCCGCAGGGGACCAAGAGACCCAGTACTTC	CASTYPAGDQETQYF
-	TRBV2	-	TRBJ1-1	TGTGCCAGCACTCCGACGGCGTCTGAAGCTTTCTTT	CASTPTASEAFF
few	TRBV9	-	TRBJ1-6	TGTGCCAGCAGCGTAGACGGGGGAATAAATAATTCACCCCTCCACTTT	CASSVDGGINNSPLHF
few	TRBV7-2	TRBD2	TRBJ2-7	TGTGCCAGCAGCTTAGCGCTAGCGGGGGCCTACGAGCAGTACTTC	CASSLALAGAYEQYF
-	TRBV12-3/TRBV12-4	TRBD1	TRBJ1-5	TGTGCCAGCAGTAGCAGGGGGGGACAGCCCCAGCATTTT	CASSSRGGQPQHF
few	TRBV6-5	-	TRBJ1-4	TGTGCCAGCAGTTACTCGGGAGGTCCCTACGAAAAACTGTTTTTT	CASSYSGGPYEKLFF
-	TRBV20-1	-	TRBJ1-1	TGCAGTGCTAGAGCGGGGACGCGGGCTGACACTGAAGCTTTCTTT	CSARAGTRADTEAFF
few	TRBV5-1	-	TRBJ2-2	TGCGCCAGCAGCTTGTTCGCCGGGGAGCTGTTTTTT	CASSLFAGELFF
-	TRBV9	-	TRBJ2-3	TGTGCCAGCGAATCACTAGGGTCCCCCACAGATACGCAGTATTTT	CASESLGSPTDTQYF